The sequence of this T cell receptor (beta chain) was determined in a study of T cells in localized non-small cell lung cancer. Study-wide points: Of the top 100 tumor clones, median around 50 were in adjacent lung, approximately 28 among its top 100. Investigators sequenced only a single tumor region, leaving heterogeneity possible. Measurement of T cell clonality placed uninvolved adjacent lung highest, above the level in tumor.

Note on this clone: Its antigen remains unknown.

TCRdb's copy holds only in-frame clones and misses some; the assay was immunoSEQ multiplex PCR. The profile shows about 82,000 clones, over 70% of them singletons. Germline CDR1 and CDR2: LGHNA and YNFKEQ. Deletions cut 1 base from V and 0 bases from J, with 12 bases between. The CDR3 is 17 amino acids. The sequencing used PBMCs, collected before any cancer treatment. The chain carries TRBV4-2 and TRBJ1-4; unclear D gene. The clonotype originates from a man between 35 and 75 years old with stage II squamous cell lung carcinoma. The CDR3 is CASSQVGGIATNEKLFF. CDR3 DNA sequence: TGTGCCAGCAGCCAAGTGGGAGGGATAGCAACTAATGAAAAACTGTTTTTT.